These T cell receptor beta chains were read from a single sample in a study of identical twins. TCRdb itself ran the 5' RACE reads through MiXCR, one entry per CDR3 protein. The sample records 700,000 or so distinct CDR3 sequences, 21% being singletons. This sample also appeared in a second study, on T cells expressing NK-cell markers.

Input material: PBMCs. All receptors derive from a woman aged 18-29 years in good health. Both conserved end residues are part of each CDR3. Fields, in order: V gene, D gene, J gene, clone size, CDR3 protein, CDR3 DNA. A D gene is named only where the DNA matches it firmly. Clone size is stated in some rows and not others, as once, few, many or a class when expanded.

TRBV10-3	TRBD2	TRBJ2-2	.	CAIRRSSGKAGELFF	TGTGCCATCAGGCGTTCTAGCGGGAAGGCCGGGGAGCTGTTTTTT
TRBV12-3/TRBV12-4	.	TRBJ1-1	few	CASTVGGSVTNTEAFF	TGTGCCAGCACTGTTGGGGGCTCCGTTACGAACACTGAAGCTTTCTTT
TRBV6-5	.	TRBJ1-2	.	CASSYGGFNYGYTF	TGTGCCAGCAGTTATGGGGGTTTTAACTATGGCTACACCTTC
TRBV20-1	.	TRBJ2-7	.	CSAHKGNSYEQYF	TGCAGTGCACATAAAGGGAACTCCTACGAGCAGTACTTC
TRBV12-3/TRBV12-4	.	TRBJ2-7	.	CASSLSSGPASYEQYF	TGTGCCAGCAGTTTATCGTCCGGGCCAGCGTCCTACGAGCAGTACTTC
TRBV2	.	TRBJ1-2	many	CASSPGPRYGYTF	TGTGCCAGCAGCCCGGGGCCGCGCTATGGCTACACCTTC
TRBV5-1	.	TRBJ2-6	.	CASSLLPSITQFSGANVLTF	TGCGCCAGCAGCTTGTTGCCCAGCATAACTCAATTCTCTGGGGCCAACGTCCTGACTTTC
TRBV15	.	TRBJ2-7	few	CATSRDKYEQYF	TGTGCCACCAGCAGAGATAAGTACGAGCAGTACTTC
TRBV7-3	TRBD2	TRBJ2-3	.	CASSFGTSDTRRTDTQYF	TGTGCCAGCAGCTTCGGGACTAGCGACACTAGACGCACAGATACGCAGTATTTT
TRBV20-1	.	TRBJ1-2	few	CSARVRHLIREDGYTF	TGCAGTGCTAGAGTAAGGCACCTTATCCGGGAGGACGGCTACACCTTC
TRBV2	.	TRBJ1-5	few	CASSDDVMGGQPQHF	TGTGCCAGCAGTGACGACGTTATGGGCGGTCAGCCCCAGCATTTT
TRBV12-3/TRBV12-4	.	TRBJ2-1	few	CASSFRPISDVEQFF	TGTGCCAGCAGTTTCCGCCCAATTTCTGACGTGGAGCAGTTCTTC
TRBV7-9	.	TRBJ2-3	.	CAGEEEPTDTQYF	TGTGCCGGCGAAGAAGAACCCACAGATACGCAGTATTTT
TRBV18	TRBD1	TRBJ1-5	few	CASSAGTGGRSNQPQHF	TGTGCCAGCTCAGCCGGGACAGGGGGACGGAGCAATCAGCCCCAGCATTTT
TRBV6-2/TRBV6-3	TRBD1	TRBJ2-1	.	CASSTGGSYNEQFF	TGTGCCAGCAGTACAGGGGGGTCCTACAATGAGCAGTTCTTC
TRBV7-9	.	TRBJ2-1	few	CASSPYLRDTERNEQFF	TGTGCCAGCAGCCCCTACCTCCGGGACACTGAAAGGAATGAGCAGTTCTTC
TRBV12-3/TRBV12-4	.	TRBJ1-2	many	CASRLQGNYGYTF	TGTGCCAGCAGGCTACAGGGTAACTATGGCTACACCTTC
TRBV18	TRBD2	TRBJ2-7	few	CASSLLREAYEQYF	TGTGCCAGCTCACTTCTCCGGGAGGCCTACGAGCAGTACTTC
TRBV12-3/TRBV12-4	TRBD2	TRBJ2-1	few	CASSGSGRIEQFF	TGTGCCAGCAGTGGTAGCGGGAGGATTGAGCAGTTCTTC
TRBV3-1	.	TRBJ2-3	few	CASSQGGADTQYF	TGTGCCAGCAGCCAAGGCGGGGCAGATACGCAGTATTTT
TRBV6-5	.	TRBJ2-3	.	CASSYLGARGDTQYF	TGTGCCAGCAGTTACTTGGGGGCGAGAGGAGATACGCAGTATTTT
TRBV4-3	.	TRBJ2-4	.	CASSQAGLLAKNIQYF	TGCGCCAGCAGCCAAGCCGGGTTGTTAGCCAAAAACATTCAGTACTTC
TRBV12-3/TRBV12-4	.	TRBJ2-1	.	CASSRDHVSEQFF	TGTGCCAGCAGCCGAGACCATGTCAGTGAGCAGTTCTTC
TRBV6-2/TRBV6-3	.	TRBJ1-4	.	CASSYRTATNEKLFF	TGTGCCAGCAGTTACCGGACAGCAACTAATGAAAAACTGTTTTTT
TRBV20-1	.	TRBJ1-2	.	CSARYYLGNYGYTF	TGCAGTGCTCGCTATTACCTCGGAAACTATGGCTACACCTTC
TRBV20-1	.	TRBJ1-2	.	CSARGTAISPRTF	TGCAGTGCTAGAGGGACTGCAATTTCCCCCCGGACCTTC
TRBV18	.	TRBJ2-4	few	CASSPLGKGAKNIQYF	TGTGCCAGCTCACCACTGGGGAAGGGAGCCAAAAACATTCAGTACTTC
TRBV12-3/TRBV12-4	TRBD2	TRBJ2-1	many	CASSPRWEGNEQFF	TGTGCCAGCAGTCCCCGGTGGGAGGGGAATGAGCAGTTCTTC
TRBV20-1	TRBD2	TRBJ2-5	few	CSARSAGGDQETQYF	TGCAGTGCTAGATCCGCGGGGGGCGATCAAGAGACCCAGTACTTC
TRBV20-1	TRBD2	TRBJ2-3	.	CSAEELAGADTQYF	TGCAGTGCGGAAGAACTAGCGGGAGCAGATACGCAGTATTTT
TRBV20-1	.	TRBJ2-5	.	CSPAAAEETQYF	TGCAGTCCGGCGGCAGCCGAAGAGACCCAGTACTTC
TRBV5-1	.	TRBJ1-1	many	CASSAYAGAMNTEAFF	TGCGCCAGCAGCGCATACGCCGGGGCTATGAACACTGAAGCTTTCTTT
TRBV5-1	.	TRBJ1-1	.	CASSLTGSMNTEAFF	TGCGCCAGCAGTCTCACAGGGTCGATGAACACTGAAGCTTTCTTT